The entry below describes one TCR beta chain. It has no known antigen specificity. The record has no base qualities; no much larger clone is one base away. This sample is part of a study of shared clonotypes between healthy human individuals (dated by TCRdb to the early 2020s). At the level of the whole study: The cohort comprised a couple of women and a few men aged 18 to 49 years. For each donor, CD4 naive and CD4 memory were each given three plates, CD8 naive was given two plates, and CD8 memory was given one plate. The study deeply sequenced blood TCR repertoires of about five healthy adults to estimate repertoire size and the extent of clonotype sharing between individuals. Libraries were prepared and TCR repertoires were sequenced by different laboratories using diverse techniques, in order to increase sequencing depth and limit assay-specific biases. Per donor, leukapheresis produced somewhere between about 0.94 and 10 billion PBMCs. Broad study findings and their caveats: Rarefaction of sorted-subset datasets indicated incomplete sequencing despite the large sequencing depth. Sampling was restricted to blood, and TCR repertoires in tissues likely differ from the TCR repertoires found in blood. Naive subsets generally had larger estimated clonotype richness than memory subsets. Compared with non-shared clonotypes, clonotypes shared by all four sorted-subset donors had higher generation probabilities. Based on pairwise subsampling, the degree of clonotype sharing among donors was expected to be affected by sequencing depth. The small number of donors limited the genetic and exposure-history diversity represented. Sharing across a few donors was observed for around 5% of naive CD4, 3% to 3.5% of naive CD8, 2% to 2.5% of memory CD4, and about 0.38% of memory CD8 clonotypes.

CD8 naive samples were CD45RO-negative cells positively selected for CCR7, giving a CD45RA+CCR7+ population that excluded TemRA cells. The donors were healthy, HIV-negative adults with no recently reported acute infections or vaccinations. All donors were Caucasian adults living in Nashville, Tennessee, USA. Blood was collected by leukapheresis, and PBMCs were isolated by Ficoll-Histopaque density gradient centrifugation and then cryopreserved in liquid nitrogen vapor phase. Analytical flow cytometry was used to check the purity and quantity of each magnetically sorted T cell population. Each sorted fraction had its genomic DNA isolated and then quantified by UV absorbance on a Nanodrop 2000c. Using the deep immunoSEQ assay, TCR CDR3 regions were amplified from genomic DNA by multiplex PCR. Extracted genomic DNA from each cell subset was spread evenly across all wells of several immunoSEQ 96-well plates, with each plate serving as a replicate. Each replicate PCR for sorted subsets received about 210 ng genomic DNA, equal to 28,000 or so T cell genomes. The purified libraries were quantified using a Qubit 3.0 fluorometer, sized with a Bioanalyzer 2100, and then quantified again using the KAPA Library Quantification kit. Every immunoSEQ 96-well plate was sequenced on a dedicated single-read 150-cycle Illumina NextSeq 550 flow cell. The study's processing was this. Because the immunoSEQ output included only junctional sequences and no quality scores, the filtering could not be the same as the filtering used for full-length reads. To assign V/J genes and CDR3, sequences were annotated using PyIR, a Python wrapper for IgBLAST v1.9, with IMGT germline references. Reads were filtered out if the reads had weak V/J assignments (E-value above 1e-6), no CDR3, stop codons, out-of-frame junctions, or ambiguous translated residues. V3J clonotypes were defined as sequences sharing an identical inferred V gene, J gene, and CDR3 amino acid sequence. The percentage overlap between two repertoires was calculated by dividing the number of shared unique clonotypes by the size of the smaller repertoire. Richness of each repertoire was evaluated using RTK rarefaction, the Chao1 estimator, and Recon v2.1 estimates of unobserved clonotypes. For all TCRbeta clonotypes obtained by the gDNA method from a handful of donors, generation probabilities were computed with OLGA. Imported from immuneACCESS, the table was reduced by TCRdb to in-frame sequences with V and J called. These copies leave out some clones; in studies compared against another copy, an unresolved V gene accounts for under half, and the cause of the remainder is not known. Clone size and V and J calls were adopted from that table, with D and trimming inferred from the DNA. This sample has approximately 2,200,000 clones in its table, and approximately 94% of those were observed once. The top ten constitute 1.5% to 2% of the sample.

The junction shows trimming of 6 bases on V and 1 base on J, and the gene matches do not reach 14 bases of it. Counted from cysteine to phenylalanine, this CDR3 has 18 amino acids. Just the 54-base CDR3 DNA is kept, in frame starting at base 1. Based on the germline V gene, the CDR1 and CDR2 sequences are MDHEN and SYDVKM. Recombination joined TRBV28 with TRBJ2-5; 10 bases in between match TRBD2. The clonotype was recovered from a young man in good health. Some clones in this sample may be carry-over from other donors' samples. The sequenced sample consisted of naive CD8+ T cells from PBMCs. According to the study, the label for this sample's cell subset or site signals: CD45RA+CCR7+. The DNA sequence reads TGTGCCAGCAGCTACGGACTAGCGGAAGGTCATACCCAAGAGACCCAGTACTTC. Protein translation: CASSYGLAEGHTQETQYF.